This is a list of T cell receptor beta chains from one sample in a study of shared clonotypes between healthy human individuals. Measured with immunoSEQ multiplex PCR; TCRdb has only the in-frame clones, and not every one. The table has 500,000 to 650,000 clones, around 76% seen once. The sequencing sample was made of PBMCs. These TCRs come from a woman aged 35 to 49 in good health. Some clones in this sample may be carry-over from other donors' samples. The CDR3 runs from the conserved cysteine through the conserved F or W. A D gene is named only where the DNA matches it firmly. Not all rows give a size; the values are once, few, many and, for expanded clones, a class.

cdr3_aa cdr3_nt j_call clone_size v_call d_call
CAISLGYNEKLFF TGTGCCATCAGCCTGGGGTATAATGAAAAACTGTTTTTT TRBJ1-4 . TRBV10-3 .
CASSNKQSGRRGLYQPQHF TGTGCCAGCAGTAATAAACAATCAGGACGGAGGGGGTTGTATCAGCCCCAGCATTTT TRBJ1-5 once TRBV28 .
CASKRLMNTEAFF TGTGCCAGCAAGCGTTTAATGAACACTGAAGCTTTCTTT TRBJ1-1 . TRBV27 .
CASSPATNTGELFF TGTGCCAGCTCACCCGCCACGAACACCGGGGAGCTGTTTTTT TRBJ2-2 . TRBV18 .
CASSLFGTGGFEAFF TGTGCCAGCAGCTTGTTTGGGACAGGGGGCTTTGAAGCTTTCTTT TRBJ1-1 . TRBV11-2 TRBD1
CASKVGPYGTDTQYF TGTGCCAGCAAAGTTGGACCCTATGGCACAGATACGCAGTATTTT TRBJ2-3 . TRBV6-4 .
CASSQDPTGWDSYEQYF TGTGCCAGCAGCCAAGATCCTACAGGATGGGACTCCTACGAGCAGTACTTC TRBJ2-7 . TRBV4-2 .
CASSLPLSIQGPDTGELFF TGTGCCAGCAGCTTACCCCTTTCCATACAGGGGCCGGACACCGGGGAGCTGTTTTTT TRBJ2-2 . TRBV11-2 TRBD1
CSVVGDSYEQYF TGCAGCGTTGTGGGTGACTCCTACGAGCAGTACTTC TRBJ2-7 . TRBV29-1 .
CSAGNVYTF TGCAGTGCCGGGAATGTCTACACCTTC TRBJ1-2 . TRBV20-1 .
CASSFAVGGPYEQYF TGTGCCAGCAGCTTTGCGGTGGGAGGCCCCTACGAGCAGTACTTC TRBJ2-7 . TRBV5-6 .
CASEERGQRRGNGYTF TGTGCCAGTGAGGAGCGGGGGCAGCGACGGGGTAATGGCTACACCTTC TRBJ1-2 . TRBV19 .
CASSTSGTDTQYF TGTGCCAGCTCAACCTCCGGGACAGATACGCAGTATTTT TRBJ2-3 . TRBV18 .
CASSLLYNEQFF TGTGCCAGCAGTTTACTCTACAATGAGCAGTTCTTC TRBJ2-1 . TRBV28 .
CASSIRGVNPDEQYF TGTGCCAGCAGCATCAGGGGGGTCAATCCGGACGAGCAGTACTTC TRBJ2-7 few TRBV11-2 .
CASSILNHYNEQFF TGTGCCAGTAGTATACTGAACCATTACAATGAGCAGTTCTTC TRBJ2-1 . TRBV19 .
CASREDPNEQFF TGTGCCAGCAGGGAGGACCCCAATGAGCAGTTCTTC TRBJ2-1 . TRBV2 .
CASSLYYSTDTQYF TGTGCCAGCAGTTTATACTATTCCACAGATACGCAGTATTTT TRBJ2-3 . TRBV27 .
CASSVAGGGWNTEAFF TGTGCCAGCAGCGTAGCAGGGGGCGGATGGAACACTGAAGCTTTCTTT TRBJ1-1 few TRBV9 TRBD1
CASSLHSFAQETQYF TGTGCCAGCAGCTTACATTCTTTCGCTCAAGAGACCCAGTACTTC TRBJ2-5 . TRBV11-2 .
CATVLSSGNTIYF TGTGCCACCGTTCTCAGCTCTGGAAACACCATATATTTT TRBJ1-3 . TRBV30 .
CASTPLGQPSVEQYF TGTGCCAGCACCCCTCTTGGACAGCCCTCGGTGGAGCAGTACTTC TRBJ2-7 few TRBV28 .
CASRRDRAYEQYF TGTGCCAGCAGACGGGACAGAGCCTACGAGCAGTACTTC TRBJ2-7 . TRBV6-1 TRBD1
CASRGTWMIGELFF TGTGCCAGCAGGGGGACATGGATGATCGGGGAGCTGTTTTTT TRBJ2-2 . TRBV6-1 .
CASSTRDNSNQPQHF TGTGCCAGTAGTACCAGGGACAATAGCAATCAGCCCCAGCATTTT TRBJ1-5 . TRBV19 .
CSVGTSGTSTDTQYF TGCAGCGTTGGGACCAGCGGGACTAGCACAGATACGCAGTATTTT TRBJ2-3 . TRBV29-1 TRBD2
CAWKGAAYEQYF TGTGCCTGGAAAGGGGCGGCCTACGAGCAGTACTTC TRBJ2-7 few TRBV30 .
CASSNVLFWGAREQYF TGTGCCAGCAGTAATGTTTTATTCTGGGGGGCGCGGGAGCAGTACTTC TRBJ2-7 . TRBV2 .
CASSLWGSGNTIYF TGTGCCAGCAGCTTGTGGGGGTCTGGAAACACCATATATTTT TRBJ1-3 . TRBV5-4 .
CASSLGGSPYNEQFF TGTGCCAGCAGCTTAGGCGGGAGTCCCTACAATGAGCAGTTCTTC TRBJ2-1 few TRBV7-3 TRBD2
CAWRRGVSTYEQYF TGTGCCTGGAGGCGGGGGGTAAGCACCTACGAGCAGTACTTC TRBJ2-7 many TRBV30 TRBD2
CASSEPGLAGDNEQFF TGTGCCAGCAGTGAACCGGGACTAGCGGGGGACAATGAGCAGTTCTTC TRBJ2-1 . TRBV28 TRBD2
CASSQDRRAGDEQFF TGCGCCAGCAGCCAAGATCGTAGAGCTGGCGATGAGCAGTTCTTC TRBJ2-1 once TRBV4-3 .
CASSKAWGRQGDNEQFF TGTGCCAGCAGCAAAGCTTGGGGGAGGCAGGGTGACAATGAGCAGTTCTTC TRBJ2-1 . TRBV21-1 .
CASSLEDSHTDTQYF TGCGCCAGCAGCTTGGAGGACAGCCACACAGATACGCAGTATTTT TRBJ2-3 . TRBV5-1 .
CASIGQINQPQHF TGTGCCAGCATAGGGCAGATTAATCAGCCCCAGCATTTT TRBJ1-5 . TRBV6-1 .
CASSALGTQYF TGTGCCAGCAGTGCCCTCGGGACGCAGTATTTT TRBJ2-3 . TRBV6-6 .
CASSHQSPSGQDTQYF TGCGCCAGCAGCCACCAATCACCTTCGGGGCAGGATACGCAGTATTTT TRBJ2-3 . TRBV5-1 .
CASSSQGWQTQYF TGTGCCAGCAGCTCACAGGGTTGGCAGACCCAGTACTTC TRBJ2-5 . TRBV5-6 .
CASRHRLVGRQFF TGTGCCAGCAGGCACCGACTAGTCGGCAGGCAGTTCTTC TRBJ2-1 . TRBV7-2 .
CASKTGGDSLF TGTGCCAGCAAGACCGGAGGGGACAGTCTTTTT TRBJ1-4 few TRBV2 TRBD1
CASSLPGLAGGLYNEQFF TGTGCCAGCAGCTTACCCGGACTAGCGGGAGGTCTATACAATGAGCAGTTCTTC TRBJ2-1 . TRBV7-9 TRBD2
CASSELRTANYGYTF TGTGCCAGCAGTGAACTGAGGACAGCTAACTATGGCTACACCTTC TRBJ1-2 . TRBV2 .
CAITEGGGYGYTF TGTGCCATCACCGAGGGAGGGGGCTATGGCTACACCTTC TRBJ1-2 . TRBV10-3 .